This record looks at one T cell receptor (beta chain) sequence and its context. The data were obtained in a study of blood T cell repertoires in COVID-19. Sequencing used immunoSEQ multiplex PCR; TCRdb keeps in-frame clones, though not all of them. The sample records about 200,000 clones, 83% being singletons. This receptor was identified in a woman aged 45 to 65 who had been exposed to COVID-19. The sequencing input was PBMCs or T cells enriched from blood (not recorded which).

The CDR3 DNA sequence: TGTGCCAGCGCGATAGGGACAGGGGTTACTGAAGCTTTCTTT. This translates into CASAIGTGVTEAFF. The chain carries TRBV28 and TRBJ1-1; 10 positions match TRBD1. CDR1 and CDR2 from the germline V gene are MDHEN and SYDVKM. The CDR3 contains 14 residues. Germline trimming cut 8 bases from V and 5 bases from J; bases unmatched to any gene: 8.